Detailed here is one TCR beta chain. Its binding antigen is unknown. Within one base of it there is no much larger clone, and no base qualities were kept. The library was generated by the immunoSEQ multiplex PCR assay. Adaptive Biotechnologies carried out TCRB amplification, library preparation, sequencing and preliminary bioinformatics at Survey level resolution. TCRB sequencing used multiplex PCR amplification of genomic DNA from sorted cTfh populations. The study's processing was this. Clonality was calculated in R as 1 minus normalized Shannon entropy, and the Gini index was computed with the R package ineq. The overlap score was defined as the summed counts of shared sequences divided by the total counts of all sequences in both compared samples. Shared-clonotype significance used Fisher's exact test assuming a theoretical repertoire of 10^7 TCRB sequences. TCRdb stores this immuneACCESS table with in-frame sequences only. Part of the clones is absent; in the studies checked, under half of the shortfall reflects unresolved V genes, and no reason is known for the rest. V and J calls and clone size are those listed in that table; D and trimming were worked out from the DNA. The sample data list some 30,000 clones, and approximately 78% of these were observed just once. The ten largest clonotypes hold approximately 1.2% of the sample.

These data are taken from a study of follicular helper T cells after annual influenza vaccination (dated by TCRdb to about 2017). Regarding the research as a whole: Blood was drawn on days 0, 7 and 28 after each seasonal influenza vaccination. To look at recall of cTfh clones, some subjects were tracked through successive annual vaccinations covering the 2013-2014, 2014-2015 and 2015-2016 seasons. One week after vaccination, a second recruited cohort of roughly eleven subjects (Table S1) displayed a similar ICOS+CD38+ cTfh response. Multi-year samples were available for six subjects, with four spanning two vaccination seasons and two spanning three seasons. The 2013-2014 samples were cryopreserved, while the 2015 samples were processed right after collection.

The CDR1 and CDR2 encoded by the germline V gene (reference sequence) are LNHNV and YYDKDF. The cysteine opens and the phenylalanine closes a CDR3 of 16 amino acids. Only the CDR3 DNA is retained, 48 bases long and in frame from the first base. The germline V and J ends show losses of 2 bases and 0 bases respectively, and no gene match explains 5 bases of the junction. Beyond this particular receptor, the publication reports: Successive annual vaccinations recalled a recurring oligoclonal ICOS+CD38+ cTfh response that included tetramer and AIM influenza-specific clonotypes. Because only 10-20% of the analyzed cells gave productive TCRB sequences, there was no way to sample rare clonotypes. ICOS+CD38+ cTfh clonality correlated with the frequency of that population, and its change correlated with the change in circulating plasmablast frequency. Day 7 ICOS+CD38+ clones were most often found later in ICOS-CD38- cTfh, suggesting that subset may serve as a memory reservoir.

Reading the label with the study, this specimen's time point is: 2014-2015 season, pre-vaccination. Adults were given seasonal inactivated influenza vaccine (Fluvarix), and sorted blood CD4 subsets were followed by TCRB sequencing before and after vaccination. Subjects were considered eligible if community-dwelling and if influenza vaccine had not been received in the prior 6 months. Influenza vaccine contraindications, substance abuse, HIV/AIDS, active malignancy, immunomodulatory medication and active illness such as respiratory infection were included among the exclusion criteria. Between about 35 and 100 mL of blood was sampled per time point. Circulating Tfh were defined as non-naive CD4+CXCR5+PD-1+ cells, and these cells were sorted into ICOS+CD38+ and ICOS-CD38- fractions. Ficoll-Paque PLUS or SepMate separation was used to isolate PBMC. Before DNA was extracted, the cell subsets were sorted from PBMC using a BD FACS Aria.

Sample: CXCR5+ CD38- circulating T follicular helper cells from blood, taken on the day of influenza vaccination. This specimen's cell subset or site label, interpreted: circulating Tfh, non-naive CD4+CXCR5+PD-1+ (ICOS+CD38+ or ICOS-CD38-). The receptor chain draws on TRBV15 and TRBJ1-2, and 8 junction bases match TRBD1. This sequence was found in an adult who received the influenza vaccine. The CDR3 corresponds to CATSRRGTGANYGYTF. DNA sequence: TGTGCCACCAGCAGAAGAGGGACAGGAGCTAACTATGGCTACACCTTC.